This is a list of T cell receptor beta chains from one sample in a study of cytomegalovirus exposure and HLA in healthy donors. Produced via immunoSEQ multiplex PCR; TCRdb's table is partial and in-frame only. The sample carries about 160,000 clones, about three quarters recorded once. Sequencing was performed on PBMCs. The source is a man aged 18 to 29 in good health and CMV-seronegative. Both conserved end residues are part of each CDR3. The D gene is left open where the match is weak. Expanded clones are given a class, and other clones once, few, many or no size at all.

>few|TRBV4-1|TRBJ2-7|TRBD2
CASSQEGPGGYEQYF
TGCGCCAGCAGCCAAGAAGGACCGGGAGGGTACGAGCAGTACTTC
>-|TRBV7-2|TRBJ2-3|TRBD2
CASSFSGTSGQERYF
TGTGCCAGCAGCTTTTCCGGGACTAGCGGGCAGGAGCGGTATTTT
>-|TRBV2|TRBJ1-5|TRBD1
CASTSEKGAAQPQHF
TGTGCCAGCACCTCAGAGAAGGGGGCCGCTCAGCCCCAGCATTTT
>few|TRBV6-5|TRBJ1-3|-
CASSTTPGNTIYF
TGTGCCAGCAGTACCACACCTGGAAACACCATATATTTT
>-|TRBV11-2|TRBJ2-7|TRBD2
CASTFGGAGYEQYF
TGTGCCAGCACCTTCGGGGGGGCAGGGTACGAGCAGTACTTC
>-|TRBV19|TRBJ1-1|-
CASSYPAGSVGEAFF
TGTGCCAGTAGTTACCCAGCCGGGAGCGTTGGTGAAGCTTTCTTT
>-|TRBV5-4|TRBJ2-1|TRBD2
CASSFPSGSSYNEQFF
TGTGCCAGCAGCTTCCCGAGCGGGAGCTCCTACAATGAGCAGTTCTTC
>-|TRBV28|TRBJ1-1|TRBD1
CASRPTGGALLFF
TGTGCCAGCAGACCAACAGGGGGCGCCCTCTTATTCTTT
>-|TRBV6-5|TRBJ2-2|TRBD2
CASSYVSGRSTGELFF
TGTGCCAGCAGTTATGTTAGCGGGAGAAGCACCGGGGAGCTGTTTTTT
>-|TRBV2|TRBJ1-4|-
CASSERPGSDEKLFF
TGTGCCAGCAGTGAACGCCCGGGGAGTGATGAAAAACTGTTTTTT
>once|TRBV2|TRBJ1-4|TRBD1
CASSEQGAREKLFF
TGTGCCAGCAGTGAACAGGGGGCGAGAGAAAAACTGTTTTTT
>-|TRBV7-2|TRBJ2-3|-
CASSSPETDTQYF
TGTGCCAGCAGCTCTCCTGAGACAGATACGCAGTATTTT
>-|TRBV5-4|TRBJ1-2|TRBD1
CASGTGGEANYGYTF
TGTGCCAGCGGCACAGGGGGAGAAGCTAACTATGGCTACACCTTC
>-|TRBV7-2|TRBJ1-2|-
CASSLWEYGYTF
TGTGCCAGCAGCTTATGGGAGTATGGCTACACCTTC
>-|TRBV11-2|TRBJ2-1|TRBD2
CASSSPGTRHVPEQFF
TGTGCCAGCAGCTCCCCCGGGACTAGACATGTTCCTGAGCAGTTCTTC
>-|TRBV19|TRBJ2-1|TRBD1
CASSIGGQPRGDEQFF
TGTGCCAGTAGTATAGGGGGACAGCCACGAGGCGATGAGCAGTTCTTC
>-|TRBV28|TRBJ1-2|-
CASSLLGAGLYGYTF
TGTGCCAGCAGTTTATTAGGGGCAGGGCTCTATGGCTACACCTTC
>few|TRBV7-2|TRBJ2-7|-
CASSPSLDSSYEQYF
TGTGCCAGCAGCCCCTCGTTAGACTCCTCCTACGAGCAGTACTTC
>-|TRBV7-2|TRBJ2-2|TRBD2
CASSPGTSGTGELFF
TGTGCCAGCAGCCCCGGGACTAGCGGTACCGGGGAGCTGTTTTTT
>-|TRBV6-1|TRBJ2-1|-
CASNETSREQFF
TGTGCCAGCAACGAGACTAGTAGGGAGCAGTTCTTC
>-|TRBV7-2|TRBJ1-2|-
CASSPNRSRYTF
TGTGCCAGCAGCCCAAATAGGAGTCGATACACCTTC
>-|TRBV27|TRBJ2-7|TRBD2
CASSLTGTSGTVTYEQYF
TGTGCCAGCAGCCTTACCGGGACTAGCGGGACGGTAACCTACGAGCAGTACTTC
>once|TRBV27|TRBJ2-2|TRBD2
CFSGRMNTGELFF
TGTTTTAGCGGGAGGATGAACACCGGGGAGCTGTTTTTT
>few|TRBV4-1|TRBJ2-6|TRBD1
CASSQARQGAPGANVLTF
TGCGCCAGCAGCCAAGCCCGACAGGGGGCGCCCGGGGCCAACGTCCTGACTTTC
>-|TRBV5-5|TRBJ1-2|-
CASSTGPGANYGYTF
TGTGCCAGCAGCACGGGCCCCGGGGCTAACTATGGCTACACCTTC
>-|TRBV21-1|TRBJ2-5|-
CASSKGTPDSGETQYF
TGTGCCAGCAGCAAAGGGACACCCGATTCGGGCGAGACCCAGTACTTC
>-|TRBV27|TRBJ2-2|TRBD1
CASSRGTGNTGELFF
TGTGCCAGCAGCCGAGGGACAGGGAACACCGGGGAGCTGTTTTTT
>-|TRBV4-3|TRBJ1-2|TRBD1
CASSHETGTVYGYTF
TGCGCCAGCAGCCACGAGACCGGGACAGTTTATGGCTACACCTTC
>-|TRBV9|TRBJ1-4|-
CASSVGGSNEKLFF
TGTGCCAGCAGCGTAGGGGGCTCTAATGAAAAACTGTTTTTT
>-|TRBV7-9|TRBJ1-2|-
CSSSLASTAYGYTF
TGTTCCAGCAGCTTAGCTTCCACAGCTTATGGCTACACCTTC
>-|TRBV5-6|TRBJ2-7|-
CASLVTAGRVRGNEQYF
TGTGCCAGCCTAGTTACAGCAGGACGGGTGAGAGGGAACGAGCAGTACTTC
>-|TRBV9|TRBJ2-2|TRBD2
CASSLRRGTSGRSSGELFF
TGTGCCAGCAGCCTGCGAAGGGGGACTAGCGGGAGATCGAGCGGGGAGCTGTTTTTT
>-|TRBV10-2|TRBJ2-1|-
CASSDRREGKEQFF
TGCGCCAGCAGTGATCGCCGGGAAGGCAAGGAGCAGTTCTTC
>-|TRBV9|TRBJ2-2|-
CASSIGGAGELFF
TGTGCCAGCAGCATAGGGGGAGCCGGGGAGCTGTTTTTT
>few|TRBV5-4|TRBJ2-7|TRBD2
CASSLGLAGARDEQYF
TGTGCCAGCAGCCTAGGACTAGCGGGAGCTCGCGACGAGCAGTACTTC
>-|TRBV28|TRBJ2-7|-
CATGRTVSREQYF
TGTGCCACCGGGAGAACAGTTTCTAGAGAGCAGTACTTC
>-|TRBV10-3|TRBJ2-5|TRBD2
CAISAADKREARETQYF
TGTGCCATCAGTGCGGCCGATAAGCGGGAGGCCCGGGAGACCCAGTACTTC
>-|TRBV10-2|TRBJ1-1|-
CASTQGTTEAFF
TGCGCCAGCACTCAGGGTACTACTGAAGCTTTCTTT
>-|TRBV6-4|TRBJ2-1|TRBD2
CASSLTSGSSEQFF
TGTGCCAGCAGCTTGACTAGCGGGAGTAGTGAGCAGTTCTTC
>-|TRBV27|TRBJ1-1|-
CASSFSDSYTEAFF
TGTGCCAGCAGTTTCTCCGACAGTTACACTGAAGCTTTCTTT
>-|TRBV15|TRBJ1-5|-
CATSPSNQPQHF
TGTGCCACCAGCCCGAGCAATCAGCCCCAGCATTTT
>few|TRBV10-3|TRBJ2-7|-
CAIAGGGGSREQYF
TGTGCCATCGCTGGAGGGGGAGGGAGTCGGGAGCAGTACTTC
>-|TRBV14|TRBJ2-7|-
CASSQDLTYEQYF
TGTGCCAGCAGCCAAGATCTTACCTACGAGCAGTACTTC
>-|TRBV7-8|TRBJ1-1|-
CASSLEGVLTEAFF
TGTGCCAGCAGCCTTGAAGGGGTTCTCACTGAAGCTTTCTTT
>-|TRBV19|TRBJ2-5|TRBD1
CASSAGTVKETQYF
TGTGCCAGTAGTGCCGGGACAGTCAAAGAGACCCAGTACTTC
>-|TRBV9|TRBJ2-5|TRBD1
CASSDTPGQGGLETQYF
TGTGCCAGCAGCGACACCCCGGGACAGGGGGGTTTGGAGACCCAGTACTTC
>-|TRBV5-1|TRBJ2-6|-
CASNDNGANVLTF
TGCGCCAGCAACGACAATGGGGCCAACGTCCTGACTTTC
>-|TRBV30|TRBJ1-1|-
CAWSVQQEAFF
TGTGCCTGGAGTGTACAACAGGAAGCTTTCTTT